This is a list of T cell receptor beta chains from one sample in a study of blood T cell repertoires in COVID-19. Here immunoSEQ multiplex PCR was the method, and the copy in TCRdb shows in-frame clones only, minus some. Among 150,000 to 200,000 clones listed, about 82% were seen once. Specimen: PBMCs or T cells enriched from blood (not recorded which). All receptors derive from a woman aged 25 to 39 who had recovered from COVID-19. Both conserved end residues are part of each CDR3. D genes are given only for firm matches. Rows give clone size only sometimes, using once, few, many, or a class for an expanded clone.

clone size	D gene	V gene	J gene	CDR3 protein	CDR3 DNA
-	-	TRBV6-1	TRBJ2-7	CASSESRIEQYF	TGTGCCAGCAGTGAAAGCAGGATCGAGCAGTACTTC
-	-	TRBV28	TRBJ1-2	CASSFEGEDGYTF	TGTGCCAGCAGTTTCGAGGGAGAGGATGGCTACACCTTC
-	TRBD1	TRBV24-1	TRBJ1-5	CATSARGQGFNQPQHF	TGTGCCACCAGTGCGAGGGGACAGGGTTTCAATCAGCCCCAGCATTTT
-	-	TRBV28	TRBJ1-6	CASRQGGVLPLHF	TGTGCCAGCAGGCAGGGTGGAGTTCTACCCCTCCACTTT
-	-	TRBV2	TRBJ2-1	CASSEEGTYNEQFF	TGTGCCAGCAGTGAGGAGGGGACGTACAATGAGCAGTTCTTC
-	-	TRBV3-1/TRBV3-2	TRBJ1-3	CASSQNGGRGNTIYF	TGTGCCAGCAGCCAAAATGGCGGGAGGGGAAACACCATATATTTT
-	-	TRBV10-3	TRBJ2-7	CPQGRQRTYEQYF	TGTCCACAGGGTCGGCAGAGAACCTACGAGCAGTACTTC
-	TRBD2	TRBV12-3/TRBV12-4	TRBJ2-5	CASSFGGQETQYF	TGTGCCAGCAGTTTCGGGGGGCAAGAGACCCAGTACTTC
-	TRBD2	TRBV9	TRBJ2-1	CASSVAAGAHHEQFF	TGTGCCAGCAGCGTAGCAGCGGGAGCCCATCATGAGCAGTTCTTC
-	TRBD1	TRBV28	TRBJ1-1	CASSSQGANTEAFF	TGTGCCAGCAGTTCACAGGGGGCGAACACTGAAGCTTTCTTT
-	TRBD2	TRBV3-1/TRBV3-2	TRBJ2-7	CASSPQPPSGYSYEQYF	TGTGCCAGCAGCCCCCAGCCTCCTAGCGGATACTCCTACGAGCAGTACTTC
-	TRBD1	TRBV28	TRBJ1-6	CASNQTPGQGGSPLHF	TGTGCCAGCAACCAAACACCGGGACAGGGAGGATCACCCCTCCACTTT
-	TRBD1	TRBV28	TRBJ1-1	CASSPTGVGNTEAFF	TGTGCCAGCAGTCCGACAGGGGTTGGTAACACTGAAGCTTTCTTT
-	-	TRBV20-1	TRBJ2-7	CSASPDSPYEQYF	TGCAGTGCTAGTCCCGACAGTCCCTACGAGCAGTACTTC
-	-	TRBV28	TRBJ2-3	CATTDVDGNTDTQYF	TGTGCCACCACAGACGTAGACGGAAACACAGATACGCAGTATTTT
-	TRBD2	TRBV6-5	TRBJ2-7	CASSYSLLAGSYEQYF	TGTGCCAGCAGTTACTCGCTACTAGCGGGATCCTACGAGCAGTACTTC
-	TRBD1	TRBV3-1/TRBV3-2	TRBJ2-2	CASSQGDRGPGELFF	TGTGCCAGCAGCCAAGGCGACAGGGGGCCCGGGGAGCTGTTTTTT
-	TRBD1	TRBV28	TRBJ1-1	CASSDRVTEAFF	TGTGCCAGCAGTGACAGGGTAACTGAAGCTTTCTTT
-	-	TRBV7-2	TRBJ2-1	CASSLVIRGRDEQFF	TGTGCCAGCAGCTTAGTTATCAGGGGTCGGGATGAGCAGTTCTTC
-	-	TRBV27	TRBJ1-3	CASSFRGAGNTIYF	TGTGCCAGCAGTTTTCGGGGGGCAGGAAACACCATATATTTT
-	-	TRBV19	TRBJ1-2	CASRRLSRFLGYTF	TGTGCCAGTAGGAGGCTTTCTAGATTTTTGGGCTACACCTTC
-	-	TRBV28	TRBJ2-7	CARTPRFFARQYF	TGTGCCAGAACCCCTCGCTTTTTTGCGAGGCAGTACTTC
-	TRBD2	TRBV10-3	TRBJ2-3	CAISGVGRWSTDTQYF	TGTGCCATCAGTGGGGTCGGGAGGTGGAGCACAGATACGCAGTATTTT
few	TRBD2	TRBV6-4	TRBJ2-7	CASSDGTSGSEQYF	TGTGCCAGCAGTGACGGGACTAGCGGGAGCGAGCAGTACTTC
-	-	TRBV7-2	TRBJ2-5	CASSPSDVGATGETQYF	TGTGCCAGCAGCCCGAGTGATGTGGGAGCCACCGGGGAGACCCAGTACTTC
-	TRBD2	TRBV28	TRBJ2-1	CASGTSGGAYEQFF	TGTGCCAGCGGCACTAGCGGGGGGGCCTATGAGCAGTTCTTC
-	-	TRBV9	TRBJ2-7	CASSPLSAPQDEQYF	TGTGCCAGCAGCCCCCTTAGCGCCCCGCAGGACGAGCAGTACTTC
-	TRBD1	TRBV7-8	TRBJ1-1	CASSRGQGLEAFF	TGTGCCAGCAGCCGGGGACAGGGACTTGAAGCTTTCTTT
-	-	TRBV7-3	TRBJ2-1	CASSAQVYDEQFF	TGTGCCAGCAGCGCCCAGGTTTATGATGAGCAGTTCTTC
-	-	TRBV28	TRBJ1-1	CASSLSGREMTEAFF	TGTGCCAGCAGTTTATCGGGCAGGGAAATGACTGAAGCTTTCTTT
once	TRBD1	TRBV5-6	TRBJ2-7	CASSLAGQGWDEQYF	TGTGCCAGCAGCTTGGCGGGACAGGGGTGGGACGAGCAGTACTTC
-	-	TRBV25-1	TRBJ2-5	CASSARGETQYF	TGTGCCAGCAGTGCCCGGGGGGAGACCCAGTACTTC
-	-	TRBV4-1	TRBJ2-3	CASSQAKEDSTDTQYF	TGCGCCAGCAGCCAAGCAAAAGAGGACTCCACAGATACGCAGTATTTT
-	TRBD2	TRBV5-1	TRBJ2-3	CASLDGTSRLDTQYF	TGCGCCAGCCTCGACGGGACTAGTCGTCTGGATACGCAGTATTTT
few	-	TRBV7-8	TRBJ1-2	CASSLLVGTTLPYTF	TGTGCCAGCAGCCTGTTAGTCGGGACAACCTTACCCTACACCTTC
-	-	TRBV19	TRBJ1-5	CASSNKNRDRNQPQHF	TGTGCCAGTAGTAATAAAAACAGGGACCGAAATCAGCCCCAGCATTTT
-	-	TRBV24-1	TRBJ2-1	CATRVLGSRKKNEQFF	TGTGCCACCAGGGTACTAGGAAGCCGAAAAAAAAATGAGCAGTTCTTC
-	TRBD1	TRBV7-9	TRBJ1-3	CASSLREPGQFFSGNTIYF	TGTGCCAGCAGCTTAAGGGAACCGGGACAGTTTTTCTCTGGAAACACCATATATTTT
-	-	TRBV19	TRBJ1-5	CASSIPLFRFSGNQPQHF	TGTGCCAGTAGTATACCTCTGTTCCGGTTTAGCGGCAATCAGCCCCAGCATTTT
-	-	TRBV28	TRBJ1-5	CASSSSPQPQHF	TGTGCCAGCAGTTCGTCCCCCCAGCCCCAGCATTTT
-	TRBD2	TRBV20-1	TRBJ2-7	CSASPLLAGEYEQYF	TGCAGTGCTAGTCCCCTCCTAGCGGGAGAGTACGAGCAGTACTTC
-	-	TRBV28	TRBJ2-7	CASSLSAGRYEQYF	TGTGCCAGCAGTTTATCAGCAGGGAGGTACGAGCAGTACTTC
-	-	TRBV7-2	TRBJ1-6	CAVPFIRQANNSPLHF	TGTGCCGTCCCCTTTATAAGACAGGCGAATAATTCACCCCTCCACTTT
-	TRBD1	TRBV6-5	TRBJ1-5	CASSFRQGNQPQHF	TGTGCCAGCAGTTTCCGACAGGGGAATCAGCCCCAGCATTTT
few	TRBD1	TRBV19	TRBJ1-2	CASSTQGQGDGYTF	TGTGCCAGTAGCACCCAGGGACAGGGGGACGGCTACACCTTC
-	TRBD2	TRBV14	TRBJ2-5	CASSQGTSGRETQYF	TGTGCCAGCAGCCAAGGGACTAGCGGGAGGGAGACCCAGTACTTC
-	-	TRBV27	TRBJ1-2	CASSFGSGSYGYTF	TGTGCCAGCAGTTTTGGGAGCGGGAGCTATGGCTACACCTTC
once	TRBD2	TRBV7-9	TRBJ2-3	CASSLGTSGLKDTQYF	TGTGCCAGCAGCCTCGGGACTAGCGGCCTCAAGGATACGCAGTATTTT
-	-	TRBV5-1	TRBJ2-7	CASSLGGEQYF	TGCGCCAGCAGCTTGGGCGGCGAGCAGTACTTC
-	-	TRBV11-2	TRBJ2-5	CASGTDRKETQYF	TGTGCCAGCGGAACCGACAGGAAAGAGACCCAGTACTTC
-	-	TRBV7-9	TRBJ2-7	CASSLNRDYEQYF	TGTGCCAGCAGCTTAAACCGGGACTACGAGCAGTACTTC
-	TRBD1	TRBV28	TRBJ1-2	CASRRDSLLNYGYTF	TGTGCCAGCAGAAGGGACAGTCTACTTAACTATGGCTACACCTTC
few	TRBD1	TRBV11-2	TRBJ2-7	CASSLGLDRGHYEQYF	TGTGCCAGCAGCTTAGGTTTGGACAGGGGACACTACGAGCAGTACTTC